Included here is one T cell receptor (beta chain) sequence, with context. This sample was taken from a study of low-dose radiotherapy and immunotherapy resistance in tumors. Study-wide background: Treatment included intravenous cyclophosphamide dosed at 200 mg/m2 every two weeks, one day before radiation and immunotherapy. Aspirin was taken orally by patients at 300 mg daily for four cycles from cycle 1 day 1.

TRAV- and TRBV-specific primers were used for first-strand cDNA, which covered alpha and beta chains. For amplifying TCRs, the PCR ran for roughly 20 cycles with Phusion, which was used together with a constant-region primer and the adapter on the V primers. TCRdb passed the reads through MiXCR, listing each CDR3 protein once. The profile shows 12,000 to 15,000 distinct CDR3 sequences, 70% to 80% of them singletons. Germline CDR1 DFQATT, CDR2 SNEGSKA (reference sequence). CDR3 length: 11 amino acids. V was trimmed by 1 base and J by 13 bases, leaving 11 bases between them. The donors, trial participants, received nivolumab, ipilimumab, aspirin, low-dose cyclophosphamide and low-dose radiotherapy.

The receptor's source is a human donor with advanced metastatic prostate, ovarian, gallbladder or colorectal cancer (not recorded which). This table probably holds off-target reads from a library built for another chain. The J gene is TRBJ2-1, the V gene TRBV20-1, with D perhaps matching TRBD2 (6 bases). CDR3 region: CSARVGGSQFF. The CDR3 DNA sequence: TGCAGTGCTAGAGTAGGAGGGTCCCAGTTCTTC.